Listed below are T cell receptor beta chains from one sample, sequenced in a study of blood T cell repertoires in COVID-19. Method: immunoSEQ multiplex PCR; TCRdb's copy keeps in-frame clones and lacks some. The repertoire holds 70,000 to 85,000 clones, with roughly 90% as singletons. The sequenced material came from peripheral blood. The origin of the receptors is a human donor in a cohort sampled during active COVID-19. CDR3s include the opening cysteine and the closing phenylalanine or tryptophan. Some rows have no size entry. The others give once, few or many, or a class for an expanded clone.

V,size,CDR3
TRBV18,.,CASSPMSVLADTQYF
TRBV5-1,few,CASSLEEASYEKLFF
TRBV5-1,.,CASSGGDFQETQYF
TRBV7-2,.,CASSLNIGGGEQYF
TRBV2,.,CASSRDSSNQPQHF
TRBV6-2/TRBV6-3,.,CASSYGQPNTEAFF
TRBV11-2,.,CASSPLQGAGETQYF
TRBV7-9,.,CASSLSGIPTDTQYF
TRBV4-1,once,CASSQVGQPNSPLHF
TRBV5-1,.,CASSLAEQETQYF
TRBV11-3,.,CASSLDEAGVPPIYEQYF
TRBV4-3,.,CASSQDPGQTNQPQHF
TRBV6-5,.,CASSSRLAGGVNEQFF
TRBV7-9,.,CASSYDRYEQYF
TRBV3-1/TRBV3-2,.,CASSRITGGLRMNTEAFF
TRBV27,.,CASSLYAGGKNIQYF
TRBV4-3,.,CASSPQGATNEKLFF
TRBV5-1,.,CASSLAARETQYF
TRBV6-4,.,CASSAGQGARYTEAFF
TRBV2,few,CASRALGNSYNEQFF
TRBV9,.,CASSPRDNSPLHF
TRBV28,.,CASSPTGSYEQYF
TRBV18,.,CASSPGLDSYEQYF
TRBV7-9,.,CASSQELAAGELFF
TRBV24-1,.,CATSDLGGAVNQPQHF
TRBV23-1,.,CASSHLRETQYF
TRBV5-8,once,CASTDLGREVYNEQFF
TRBV29-1,.,CSVQTGENTEAFF
TRBV6-2/TRBV6-3,.,CASSYRTGDNQPQHF
TRBV27,.,CASSFGQGQETQYF
TRBV30,once,CAWSALDNEKLFF
TRBV2,.,CASSVHYEQYF
TRBV5-3,.,CARSLGPNRQGLVNNSPLHF
TRBV9,.,CASSSNQDRGQGTEAFF
TRBV28,.,CASSLKARRNEQFF
TRBV29-1,.,CSVGLQGDYGYTF